This is a list of T cell receptor beta chains from one sample in a study of control samples from healthy donors and cancer patients. Only in-frame clones appear in the TCRdb table, and some are missing; sequencing was by immunoSEQ multiplex PCR. This sample has approximately 90,000 clones, with about 89% found just once. Input material: blood. These receptors all stem from a man aged 30 to 45 in good health. CDR3s include the opening cysteine and the closing phenylalanine or tryptophan. Clone size appears in some rows only: once, few, many, or a class for an expanded clone.

V gene,CDR3 length,J gene,clone size,CDR3 protein
TRBV5-8,14,TRBJ2-2,-,CASSFSDRTGELFF
TRBV6-2/TRBV6-3,14,TRBJ2-3,-,CASSLAGGQDTQYF
TRBV5-4,13,TRBJ2-6,-,CASSPTGANVLTF
TRBV7-8,13,TRBJ2-5,-,CASSQDRGETQYF
TRBV7-9,13,TRBJ1-3,-,CASSLDSSNTIYF
TRBV2,14,TRBJ1-3,-,CASSAQGYGNTIYF
TRBV7-2,17,TRBJ1-5,-,CASSLGGGGLSNQPQHF
TRBV5-1,14,TRBJ2-3,-,CASSFAGSTDTQYF
TRBV7-2,13,TRBJ1-1,-,CASSFRQHTEAFF
TRBV2,15,TRBJ1-2,-,CASSGALAGPYGYTF
TRBV3-1/TRBV3-2,11,TRBJ2-1,-,CASSPGGWKFF
TRBV6-5,15,TRBJ2-4,-,CASSQDRVLKNIQYF
TRBV5-6,16,TRBJ1-1,-,CASSFFQPILETEAFF
TRBV7-7,17,TRBJ1-5,-,CASLGGQHPISNQPQHF
TRBV2,12,TRBJ1-1,-,CASSEEVTEAFF
TRBV11-3,13,TRBJ2-3,-,CASSLIPTDTQYF
TRBV9,14,TRBJ2-5,-,CASSVVPLGETQYF
TRBV9,14,TRBJ1-1,once,CASSVAETVTEAFF
TRBV24-1,12,TRBJ2-1,-,CATSETYNEQFF
TRBV9,13,TRBJ2-7,-,CASSAGQTYEQYF
TRBV5-4,15,TRBJ2-5,-,CASSLGLAVQETQYF
TRBV24-1,13,TRBJ2-1,-,CATSDLAGTEQFF
TRBV4-1,18,TRBJ1-2,-,CASSQDGGAGLPLGGYTF
TRBV3-1/TRBV3-2,14,TRBJ1-1,-,CASSQRGADTEAFF